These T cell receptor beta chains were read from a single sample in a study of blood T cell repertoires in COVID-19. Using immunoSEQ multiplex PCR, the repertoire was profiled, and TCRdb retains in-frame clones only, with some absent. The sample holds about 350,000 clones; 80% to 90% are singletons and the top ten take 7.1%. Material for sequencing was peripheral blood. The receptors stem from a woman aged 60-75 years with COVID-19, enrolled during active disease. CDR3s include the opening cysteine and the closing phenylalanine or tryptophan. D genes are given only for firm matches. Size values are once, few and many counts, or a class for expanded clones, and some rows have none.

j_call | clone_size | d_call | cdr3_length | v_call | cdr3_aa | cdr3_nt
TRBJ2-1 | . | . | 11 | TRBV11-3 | CASSLPNEQFF | TGTGCCAGCAGCTTACCAAATGAGCAGTTCTTC
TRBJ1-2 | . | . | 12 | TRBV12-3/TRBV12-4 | CASSFSGEAYTF | TGTGCCAGCAGTTTCTCGGGGGAAGCCTACACCTTC
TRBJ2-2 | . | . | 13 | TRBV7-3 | CASSQLNTGELFF | TGTGCCAGCAGTCAACTGAACACCGGGGAGCTGTTTTTT
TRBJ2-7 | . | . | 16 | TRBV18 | CASSPSQGRGPDEQYF | TGTGCCAGCTCACCATCCCAGGGGCGAGGGCCGGACGAGCAGTACTTC
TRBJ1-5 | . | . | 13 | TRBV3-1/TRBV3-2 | CASSQAGHQPQHF | TGTGCCAGCAGCCAAGCAGGGCATCAGCCCCAGCATTTT
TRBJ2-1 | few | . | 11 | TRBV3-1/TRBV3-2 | CASSVLNEQFF | TGTGCCAGCAGCGTTCTTAATGAGCAGTTCTTC
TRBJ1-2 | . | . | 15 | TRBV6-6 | CASYNGQPNNYGYTF | TGTGCCAGTTACAACGGACAGCCTAATAACTATGGCTACACCTTC
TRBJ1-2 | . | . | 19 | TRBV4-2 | CASSQIPTWGTATNYGYTF | TGTGCCAGCAGCCAAATCCCAACTTGGGGGACTGCTACTAACTATGGCTACACCTTC
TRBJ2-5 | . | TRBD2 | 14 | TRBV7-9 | CASSLQAGQETQYF | TGTGCCAGCAGCTTACAAGCGGGGCAAGAGACCCAGTACTTC
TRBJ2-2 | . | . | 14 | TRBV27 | CASMTGLSPGELFF | TGTGCCAGCATGACGGGTCTAAGTCCCGGGGAGCTGTTTTTT
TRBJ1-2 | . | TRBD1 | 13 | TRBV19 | CASSNRDSYGYTF | TGTGCCAGTAGTAACCGGGACAGCTATGGCTACACCTTC
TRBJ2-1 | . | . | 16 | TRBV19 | CASRRSGLLSYNEQFF | TGTGCCAGTAGACGTTCGGGACTCCTCTCCTACAATGAGCAGTTCTTC
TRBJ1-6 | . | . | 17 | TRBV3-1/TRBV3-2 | CASSQAPGRFSNSPLHF | TGTGCCAGCAGCCAAGCACCAGGGCGGTTTAGCAATTCACCCCTCCACTTT
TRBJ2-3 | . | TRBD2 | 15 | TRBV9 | CASSSLAVHTDTQYF | TGTGCCAGCAGCTCGCTAGCGGTACACACAGATACGCAGTATTTT
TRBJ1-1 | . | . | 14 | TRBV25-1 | CASRSLQGNTEAFF | TGTGCCAGCAGATCGTTACAGGGGAACACTGAAGCTTTCTTT
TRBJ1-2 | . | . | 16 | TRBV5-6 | CASSLSWDLPLYGYTF | TGTGCCAGCAGCTTGTCTTGGGACTTACCCCTTTATGGCTACACCTTC
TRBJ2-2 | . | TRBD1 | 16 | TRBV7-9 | CASSLGPTGAAGELFF | TGTGCCAGCAGCCTGGGACCGACAGGGGCGGCCGGGGAGCTGTTTTTT